A selection of T cell receptor beta chains follows, all from one sample in a study of cytomegalovirus exposure and HLA in healthy donors. Clones were read by immunoSEQ multiplex PCR, and TCRdb kept only the in-frame ones, dropping some. The sample yields about 130,000 clones, roughly 80% seen once. What was sequenced was PBMCs. These receptor sequences come from a woman aged 45 to 65 in good health and CMV-seropositive. Each CDR3 is given with its conserved first and last residue. Fields, in order: V gene, J gene, D gene, clone size, CDR3 DNA, CDR3 protein. The D gene is left open where the match is weak. Size is stated for part of the rows, as once, few or many counts, or as a class when the clone is expanded.

V: TRBV27
J: TRBJ2-7
D: .
size: .
DNA: TGTGCCAGCAGTTTAAGGACGCCTCAAAGGGGCTCCTACGAGCAGTACTTC
CDR3: CASSLRTPQRGSYEQYF

V: TRBV5-1
J: TRBJ2-2
D: .
size: .
DNA: TGCGCCAGCAAAACTAGCACCGGGGAGCTGTTTTTT
CDR3: CASKTSTGELFF

V: TRBV10-3
J: TRBJ1-1
D: .
size: .
DNA: TGTGCCATCAGTGAGTCAGACAGTAACACTGAAGCTTTCTTT
CDR3: CAISESDSNTEAFF

V: TRBV4-1
J: TRBJ2-6
D: .
size: once
DNA: TGCGCCAGCAGTCTCGGGGTCGGGGCCAACGTCCTGACTTTC
CDR3: CASSLGVGANVLTF

V: TRBV18
J: TRBJ2-5
D: TRBD2
size: few
DNA: TGTGCCAGCTCACCACGGACTAGCGGAGGCTACCAAGAGACCCAGTACTTC
CDR3: CASSPRTSGGYQETQYF

V: TRBV7-9
J: TRBJ1-5
D: .
size: .
DNA: TGTGCCAGCAGCTTAGGTCTGCAGCCCCAGCATTTT
CDR3: CASSLGLQPQHF

V: TRBV14
J: TRBJ2-1
D: .
size: .
DNA: TGTGCCAGCAGCCAATGGAGGGAGCAGTTCTTC
CDR3: CASSQWREQFF

V: TRBV6-5
J: TRBJ2-5
D: .
size: .
DNA: TGTGCCAGCAGTTACACGGTACAAGAGACCCAGTACTTC
CDR3: CASSYTVQETQYF

V: TRBV30
J: TRBJ2-7
D: .
size: few
DNA: TGTGCCTGGAGTCCCACGACGTGGACAGCGTACGAGCAGTACTTC
CDR3: CAWSPTTWTAYEQYF

V: TRBV28
J: TRBJ2-2
D: TRBD1
size: .
DNA: TGTGCCAGCAGCCCTCTGAAGGGGGCTTACACCGGGGAGCTGTTTTTT
CDR3: CASSPLKGAYTGELFF

V: TRBV5-8
J: TRBJ2-1
D: TRBD1
size: .
DNA: TGTGCCAGCACCCTCCAGACAGGGGCCTACAATGAGCAGTTCTTC
CDR3: CASTLQTGAYNEQFF

V: TRBV27
J: TRBJ2-7
D: .
size: .
DNA: TGTGCCAGCAGTTTAGTGAGTAGCTCCTACGAGCAGTACTTC
CDR3: CASSLVSSSYEQYF

V: TRBV19
J: TRBJ2-3
D: TRBD1
size: .
DNA: TGTGCCAGTAGTACACAGGGGGCACCAGATACGCAGTATTTT
CDR3: CASSTQGAPDTQYF

V: TRBV7-9
J: TRBJ1-2
D: TRBD1
size: .
DNA: TGTGCCAGCAGCCGGGACAGCGCTAACTATGGCTACACCTTC
CDR3: CASSRDSANYGYTF

V: TRBV4-1
J: TRBJ1-2
D: TRBD1
size: .
DNA: TGCGCCAGCAGCCCGCCGGGACAGTCCACCTATGGCTACACCTTC
CDR3: CASSPPGQSTYGYTF

V: TRBV6-5
J: TRBJ1-5
D: .
size: .
DNA: TGTGCCAGCAGATCGGACCCAGAGGGTCAGCCCCAGCATTTT
CDR3: CASRSDPEGQPQHF

V: TRBV5-1
J: TRBJ2-1
D: TRBD1
size: few
DNA: TGCGCCAGCGGACGAGGGGGCACGGCTTTGAACTACAATGAGCAGTTCTTC
CDR3: CASGRGGTALNYNEQFF

V: TRBV19
J: TRBJ2-7
D: .
size: .
DNA: TGTGCCAGTAGTGAGACCGGGGCCTACGAGCAGTACTTC
CDR3: CASSETGAYEQYF

V: TRBV5-1
J: TRBJ2-5
D: .
size: .
DNA: TGCGCCAGCAGCTTGGGGCAGGGTCCTGAGGAGACCCAGTACTTC
CDR3: CASSLGQGPEETQYF

V: TRBV7-2
J: TRBJ1-1
D: .
size: .
DNA: TGTGCCAGCAGCTTAGAAAGGGAGACTGAAGCTTTCTTT
CDR3: CASSLERETEAFF

V: TRBV29-1
J: TRBJ2-1
D: TRBD1
size: .
DNA: TGCAGCGTTGAAACCGGGACAGGGGGATCTTACAATGAGCAGTTCTTC
CDR3: CSVETGTGGSYNEQFF

V: TRBV9
J: TRBJ1-4
D: .
size: .
DNA: TGTGCCAGCAGCAGACGGGGATCCCTCCCTAATGAAAAACTGTTTTTT
CDR3: CASSRRGSLPNEKLFF

V: TRBV15
J: TRBJ2-7
D: .
size: .
DNA: TGTGCCACCAGCAGAGGTTGGGCATGGCCCGAGCAGTACTTC
CDR3: CATSRGWAWPEQYF

V: TRBV6-5
J: TRBJ1-4
D: .
size: .
DNA: TGTGCCAGCAGTCCTGGGCCAGACCGAAAACTGTTTTTT
CDR3: CASSPGPDRKLFF

V: TRBV7-9
J: TRBJ2-7
D: .
size: .
DNA: TGTGCCAGCAGCCCGGACACATCCTACGAGCAGTACTTC
CDR3: CASSPDTSYEQYF

V: TRBV7-3
J: TRBJ1-3
D: .
size: .
DNA: TGTGCCAGCAGCCCTGGACTTGTCGACTCTGGAAACACCATATATTTT
CDR3: CASSPGLVDSGNTIYF

V: TRBV29-1
J: TRBJ1-2
D: .
size: once
DNA: TGCAGCGTTGTAGAGGGAGCTAACTATGGCTACACCTTC
CDR3: CSVVEGANYGYTF

V: TRBV5-4
J: TRBJ2-2
D: .
size: .
DNA: TGTGCCAGCAGGTTAGAGCGCGCGAACACCGGGGAGCTGTTTTTT
CDR3: CASRLERANTGELFF

V: TRBV5-1
J: TRBJ2-5
D: TRBD2
size: .
DNA: TGCGCCAGCAGACTAGCGGGGGGACAAGAGACCCAGTACTTC
CDR3: CASRLAGGQETQYF

V: TRBV9
J: TRBJ2-5
D: TRBD2
size: .
DNA: TGTGCCAGCAGCGTAGACGCGGGAGGATCGGTGACCCAGTACTTC
CDR3: CASSVDAGGSVTQYF

V: TRBV11-1
J: TRBJ2-3
D: TRBD1
size: .
DNA: TGTGCCAGCAGCCCCCGGGACAGGGGCACAGATACGCAGTATTTT
CDR3: CASSPRDRGTDTQYF

V: TRBV5-6
J: TRBJ1-2
D: .
size: .
DNA: TGTGCCAGCAGCTTGTATCCCGGGATCCCTAGCTATGGCTACACCTTC
CDR3: CASSLYPGIPSYGYTF

V: TRBV6-5
J: TRBJ2-5
D: TRBD1
size: .
DNA: TGTGCCAGCAGTGCCTGGGGGACAGAAGAGACCCAGTACTTC
CDR3: CASSAWGTEETQYF

V: TRBV5-1
J: TRBJ1-1
D: .
size: once
DNA: TGCGCCAGCAGCTTCTTCCAGGGCATGAACACTGAAGCTTTCTTT
CDR3: CASSFFQGMNTEAFF

V: TRBV6-5
J: TRBJ2-3
D: .
size: .
DNA: TGTGCCACGACTGTCAGACTCAGCACAGATACGCAGTATTTT
CDR3: CATTVRLSTDTQYF

V: TRBV19
J: TRBJ2-3
D: TRBD1
size: few
DNA: TGTGCCAGTAGTGGCTGGGGGGGGACAGGGGCAGATACGCAGTATTTT
CDR3: CASSGWGGTGADTQYF

V: TRBV7-9
J: TRBJ1-1
D: TRBD1
size: few
DNA: TGTTCCAGCAGCTTAGCGTGGGGACAGGGGAACACTGAAGCTTTCTTT
CDR3: CSSSLAWGQGNTEAFF

V: TRBV6-1
J: TRBJ1-3
D: .
size: .
DNA: TGTGCCAGCGCGTACAGACACTCTGGAAACACCATATATTTT
CDR3: CASAYRHSGNTIYF

V: TRBV9
J: TRBJ2-3
D: TRBD2
size: .
DNA: TGTGCCAGCAGCGTAGCCGCGCGGGGGGCTGATACGCAGTATTTT
CDR3: CASSVAARGADTQYF

V: TRBV10-1
J: TRBJ1-4
D: .
size: .
DNA: TGCGCCAGCTCCCCAAAAGCAGGGGAAACTAATGAAAAACTGTTTTTT
CDR3: CASSPKAGETNEKLFF

V: TRBV5-1
J: TRBJ2-3
D: TRBD1
size: .
DNA: TGCGCCAGCGGGACAGGGGGTACAGATACGCAGTATTTT
CDR3: CASGTGGTDTQYF

V: TRBV5-1
J: TRBJ2-7
D: .
size: .
DNA: TGCGCCAGCAGTGGCCTAGCAAGCTACGAGCAGTACTTC
CDR3: CASSGLASYEQYF

V: TRBV4-1
J: TRBJ1-5
D: TRBD1
size: .
DNA: TGCGCCAGCAGCCAAGGCCCAGGGGGCTTACTAAGCAATCAGCCCCAGCATTTT
CDR3: CASSQGPGGLLSNQPQHF

V: TRBV9
J: TRBJ1-1
D: TRBD1
size: .
DNA: TGTGCCAGCAGCCCCCGGACAGGCGTGACGCATGAAGCTTTCTTT
CDR3: CASSPRTGVTHEAFF

V: TRBV9
J: TRBJ2-1
D: TRBD2
size: .
DNA: TGTGCCAGCAGCGTAGTGGGGGAGGGGACCAATGAGCAGTTCTTC
CDR3: CASSVVGEGTNEQFF

V: TRBV12-5
J: TRBJ2-3
D: TRBD2
size: .
DNA: TGTGCTAGTGGCGGGGCGGGGGGGAAGGTGGCCACAGATACGCAGTATTTT
CDR3: CASGGAGGKVATDTQYF

V: TRBV7-2
J: TRBJ1-1
D: .
size: .
DNA: TGTGCCAGCAGCTTAGACGGGACAATGAACACTGAAGCTTTCTTT
CDR3: CASSLDGTMNTEAFF

V: TRBV18
J: TRBJ1-5
D: TRBD1
size: .
DNA: TGTGCCAGCTCACCAGTCAGGGGGGAGGGCAATCAGCCCCAGCATTTT
CDR3: CASSPVRGEGNQPQHF

V: TRBV2
J: TRBJ1-2
D: .
size: .
DNA: TGTGCCAGCAGGTCGGAGCCTGTCGGAGGGTATGGCTACACCTTC
CDR3: CASRSEPVGGYGYTF

V: TRBV2
J: TRBJ2-1
D: TRBD2
size: few
DNA: TGTGCCAGCAGTGGGGCCCTAGGACTAGCGGCGATTAACAATGAGCAGTTCTTC
CDR3: CASSGALGLAAINNEQFF

V: TRBV11-2
J: TRBJ2-3
D: .
size: .
DNA: TGTGCCAGCAGCTTCTCCGGGCTAGCAACAGATACGCAGTATTTT
CDR3: CASSFSGLATDTQYF

V: TRBV7-2
J: TRBJ1-6
D: .
size: .
DNA: TGTGCCAGCAGCTTGGGTAGCGGGGGGGCTTCACCCCTCCACTTT
CDR3: CASSLGSGGASPLHF

V: TRBV7-9
J: TRBJ1-1
D: .
size: once
DNA: TGTGCCAGCAGCCTTAAGGGAGCCGCGAACACTGAAGCTTTCTTT
CDR3: CASSLKGAANTEAFF

V: TRBV27
J: TRBJ1-1
D: TRBD1
size: .
DNA: TGTGCCAGCAGGACAGGGGACACTGAAGCTTTCTTT
CDR3: CASRTGDTEAFF

V: TRBV28
J: TRBJ1-5
D: TRBD1
size: .
DNA: TGTGCCAGCAGTTTCCCCGGACAGGGAGGTCAGCCCCAGCATTTT
CDR3: CASSFPGQGGQPQHF